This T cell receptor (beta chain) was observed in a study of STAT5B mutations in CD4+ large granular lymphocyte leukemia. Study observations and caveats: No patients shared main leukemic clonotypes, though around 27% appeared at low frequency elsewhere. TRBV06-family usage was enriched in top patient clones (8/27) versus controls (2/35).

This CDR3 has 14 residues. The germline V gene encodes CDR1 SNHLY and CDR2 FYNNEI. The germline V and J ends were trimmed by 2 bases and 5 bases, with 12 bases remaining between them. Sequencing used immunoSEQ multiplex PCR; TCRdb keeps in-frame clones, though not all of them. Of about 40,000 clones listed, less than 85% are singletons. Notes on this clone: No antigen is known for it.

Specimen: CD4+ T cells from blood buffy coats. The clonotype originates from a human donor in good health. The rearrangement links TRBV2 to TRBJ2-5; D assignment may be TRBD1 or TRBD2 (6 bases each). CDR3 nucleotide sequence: TGTGCCAGCAGTGAAAGGGTAGGGGGGGAGACCCAGTACTTC. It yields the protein CASSERVGGETQYF.